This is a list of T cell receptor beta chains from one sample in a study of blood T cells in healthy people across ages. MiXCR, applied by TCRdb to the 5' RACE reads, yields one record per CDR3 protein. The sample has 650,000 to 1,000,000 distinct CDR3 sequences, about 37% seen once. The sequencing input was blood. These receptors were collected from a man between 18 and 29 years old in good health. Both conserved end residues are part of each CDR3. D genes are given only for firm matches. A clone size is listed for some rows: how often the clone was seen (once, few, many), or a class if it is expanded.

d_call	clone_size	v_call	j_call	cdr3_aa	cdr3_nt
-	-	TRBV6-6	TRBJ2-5	CASSYRGWETQYF	TGTGCCAGCAGTTATCGGGGTTGGGAGACCCAGTACTTC
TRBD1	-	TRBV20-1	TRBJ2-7	CSAGATGMKSPYEQYF	TGCAGTGCAGGGGCGACAGGGATGAAGAGCCCCTACGAGCAGTACTTC
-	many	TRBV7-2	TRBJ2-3	CASSLPSIPTDTQYF	TGTGCCAGCAGCTTACCATCCATCCCCACAGATACGCAGTATTTT
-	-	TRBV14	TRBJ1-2	CASSRQETYGYTF	TGTGCCAGCAGCCGACAGGAGACCTATGGCTACACCTTC
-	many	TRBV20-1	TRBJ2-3	CSARDAFPSDTQYF	TGCAGTGCTAGAGATGCGTTCCCATCAGATACGCAGTATTTT
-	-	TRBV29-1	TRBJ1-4	CSVWGREEANEKLFF	TGCAGCGTTTGGGGTAGGGAGGAAGCTAATGAAAAACTGTTTTTT
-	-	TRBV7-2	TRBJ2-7	CTSSLSRASSYEQYF	TGTACCAGCAGCTTAAGCAGGGCCAGCTCCTACGAGCAGTACTTC
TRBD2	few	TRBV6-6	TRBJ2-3	CASSFRLAGASTDTQYF	TGTGCCAGCAGTTTCCGACTAGCGGGGGCCTCCACAGATACGCAGTATTTT
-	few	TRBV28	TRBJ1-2	CASSTSGGPGYTF	TGTGCCAGCAGTACCTCGGGGGGACCTGGCTACACCTTC
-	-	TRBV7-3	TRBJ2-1	CASSLWSYSNEQFF	TGTGCCAGCAGCTTATGGTCCTACTCGAATGAGCAGTTCTTC
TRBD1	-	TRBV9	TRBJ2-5	CASSPQGAGTQYF	TGTGCCAGCAGCCCACAGGGGGCGGGGACCCAGTACTTC
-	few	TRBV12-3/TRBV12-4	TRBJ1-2	CATAFQWSTGYTF	TGTGCAACGGCCTTTCAGTGGTCGACCGGCTACACCTTC
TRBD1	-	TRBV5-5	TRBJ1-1	CASSLDEGQMNTEAFF	TGTGCCAGCAGCTTGGACGAGGGACAGATGAACACTGAAGCTTTCTTT
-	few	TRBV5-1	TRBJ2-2	CASSLDFGTGELFF	TGCGCCAGCAGCTTGGACTTCGGCACCGGGGAGCTGTTTTTT
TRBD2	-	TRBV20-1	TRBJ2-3	CSASNSPASGHTDTQYF	TGCAGTGCTAGTAACTCTCCAGCTAGCGGTCACACAGATACGCAGTATTTT
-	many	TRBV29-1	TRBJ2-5	CSVEDIGLVWRPETQYF	TGCAGCGTTGAAGATATCGGGCTAGTTTGGCGGCCGGAGACCCAGTACTTC
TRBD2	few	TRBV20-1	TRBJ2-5	CSARDLGGGDVHQETQYF	TGCAGTGCTAGAGATCTTGGCGGGGGGGACGTTCACCAAGAGACCCAGTACTTC
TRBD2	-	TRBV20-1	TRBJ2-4	CSAYSGGAYNEQYF	TGCAGTGCTTATAGCGGGGGGGCCTACAATGAGCAGTACTTC
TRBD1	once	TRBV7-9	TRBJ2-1	CASSPMTGAGYNEQFF	TGTGCCAGCAGCCCGATGACAGGGGCGGGCTACAATGAGCAGTTCTTC
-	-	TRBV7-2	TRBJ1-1	CASSLEGWGVDTEAFF	TGTGCCAGCAGCTTAGAAGGCTGGGGGGTTGACACTGAAGCTTTCTTT
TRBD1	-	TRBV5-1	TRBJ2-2	CASTRIGQGRNSGELFF	TGCGCCAGCACCCGCATAGGACAGGGACGGAACTCCGGGGAGCTGTTTTTT
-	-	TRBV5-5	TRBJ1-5	CASSTVASNQPQHF	TGTGCCAGCAGTACGGTGGCTAGCAATCAGCCCCAGCATTTT
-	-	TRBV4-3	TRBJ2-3	CASSQDRGGLVGDTQYF	TGCGCCAGCAGCCAAGATCGGGGCGGCCTAGTGGGGGATACGCAGTATTTT
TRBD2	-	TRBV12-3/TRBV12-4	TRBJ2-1	CASRIYGGDEQFF	TGTGCCAGCAGGATTTACGGGGGGGATGAGCAGTTCTTC
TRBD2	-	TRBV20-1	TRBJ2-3	CSARGRGGTDTQYF	TGCAGTGCTAGGGGGCGGGGGGGCACAGATACGCAGTATTTT
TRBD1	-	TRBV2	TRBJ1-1	CASSRDRGRWEAFF	TGTGCCAGCAGTCGAGACAGGGGGCGATGGGAAGCTTTCTTT
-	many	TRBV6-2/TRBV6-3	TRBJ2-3	CASSYPDSTDTQYF	TGTGCCAGCAGTTATCCGGACAGCACAGATACGCAGTATTTT
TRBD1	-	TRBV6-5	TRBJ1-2	CASSYQGQGNYGYTF	TGTGCCAGCAGTTACCAGGGACAGGGGAACTATGGCTACACCTTC
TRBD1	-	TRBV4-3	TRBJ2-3	CASSQAGQGATDTQYF	TGCGCCAGCAGCCAAGCTGGACAGGGGGCGACAGATACGCAGTATTTT
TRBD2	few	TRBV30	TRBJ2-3	CAWGRGTSGTDTQYF	TGTGCCTGGGGACGCGGGACTAGCGGCACAGATACGCAGTATTTT
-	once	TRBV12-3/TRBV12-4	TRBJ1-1	CASSRTINTEAFF	TGTGCCAGCAGCCGGACAATCAACACTGAAGCTTTCTTT
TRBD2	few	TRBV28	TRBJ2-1	CASSSWTSGGLNEQFF	TGTGCCAGCAGTTCCTGGACTAGCGGGGGCCTGAATGAGCAGTTCTTC
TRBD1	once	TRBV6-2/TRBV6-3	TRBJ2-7	CASSYFGAGQGSEQYF	TGTGCCAGCAGTTACTTCGGTGCAGGACAGGGCAGCGAGCAGTACTTC
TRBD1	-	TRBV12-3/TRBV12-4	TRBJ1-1	CASSFPDTGVNTEAFF	TGTGCCAGCAGTTTCCCCGATACAGGGGTGAACACTGAAGCTTTCTTT
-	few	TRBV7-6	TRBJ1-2	CASSLDGSDYGYTF	TGTGCCAGCAGCTTAGACGGGAGCGACTATGGCTACACCTTC